What follows describes a single T cell receptor beta chain. This specimen comes from a study of blood T cell repertoires in COVID-19. Some clones are missing from TCRdb's copy, which holds only in-frame ones; the method was immunoSEQ multiplex PCR. The sample shows 200,000 to 250,000 clones, approximately 78% of them seen only once. Trimming took 0 bases from V and 8 from J; bases not matched to a gene: 9. This CDR3 region has 16 residues. Germline-derived CDR1 and CDR2 are MNHEY and SVGAGI. The TCR was taken from a woman older than 75 with COVID-19, enrolled during active disease. Sequenced: peripheral blood. The chain employs TRBV6-5 and TRBJ1-4; 7 positions agree with TRBD1. CDR3 in DNA: TGTGCCAGCAGTTACTCAGTTGACAGGGCTTCCGAAAAACTGTTTTTT. The encoded protein is CASSYSVDRASEKLFF.